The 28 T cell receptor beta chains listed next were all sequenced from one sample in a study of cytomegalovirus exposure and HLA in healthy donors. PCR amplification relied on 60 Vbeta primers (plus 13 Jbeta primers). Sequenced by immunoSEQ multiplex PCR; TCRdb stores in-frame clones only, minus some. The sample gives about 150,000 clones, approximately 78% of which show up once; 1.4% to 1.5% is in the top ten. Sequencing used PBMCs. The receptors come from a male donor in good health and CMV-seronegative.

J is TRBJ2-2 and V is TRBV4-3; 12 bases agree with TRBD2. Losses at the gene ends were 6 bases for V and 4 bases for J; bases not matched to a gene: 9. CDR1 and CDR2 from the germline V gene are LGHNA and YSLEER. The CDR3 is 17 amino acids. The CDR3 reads CASRLLAGGPGTGELFF. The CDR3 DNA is TGCGCCAGCAGGTTGCTAGCGGGGGGGCCAGGCACCGGGGAGCTGTTTTTT.

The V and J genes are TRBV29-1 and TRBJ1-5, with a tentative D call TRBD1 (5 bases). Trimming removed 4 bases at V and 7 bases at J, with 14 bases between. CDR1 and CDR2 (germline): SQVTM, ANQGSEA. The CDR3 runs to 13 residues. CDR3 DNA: TGCAGCGTTGGGGAGGGGAGGTGGCAGCCCCAGCATTTT. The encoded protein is CSVGEGRWQPQHF.

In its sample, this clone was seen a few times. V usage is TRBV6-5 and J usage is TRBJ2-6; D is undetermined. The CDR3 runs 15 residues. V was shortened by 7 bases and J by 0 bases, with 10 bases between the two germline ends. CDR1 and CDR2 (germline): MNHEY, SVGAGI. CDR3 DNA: TGTGCCAGCACATCTCGGAGCTCTGGGGCCAACGTCCTGACTTTC. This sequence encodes CASTSRSSGANVLTF.

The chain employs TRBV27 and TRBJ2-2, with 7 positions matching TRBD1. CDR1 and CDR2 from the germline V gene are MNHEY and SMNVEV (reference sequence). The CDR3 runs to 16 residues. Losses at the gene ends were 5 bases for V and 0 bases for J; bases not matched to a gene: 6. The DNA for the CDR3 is TGTGCCAGCAGTCCGACAGGGAAAACGAACACCGGGGAGCTGTTTTTT. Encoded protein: CASSPTGKTNTGELFF.

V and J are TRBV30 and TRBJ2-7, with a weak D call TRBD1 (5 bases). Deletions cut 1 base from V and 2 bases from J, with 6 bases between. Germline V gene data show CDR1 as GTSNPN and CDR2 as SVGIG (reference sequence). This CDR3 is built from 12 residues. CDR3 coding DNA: TGTGCCTGGAGTGAACAGGCCTACGAGCAGTACTTC. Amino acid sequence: CAWSEQAYEQYF.

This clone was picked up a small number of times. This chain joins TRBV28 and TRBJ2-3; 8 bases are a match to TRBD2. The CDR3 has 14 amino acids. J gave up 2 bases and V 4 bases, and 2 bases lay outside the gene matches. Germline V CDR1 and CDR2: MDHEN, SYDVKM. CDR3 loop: CASSSLAATDTQYF. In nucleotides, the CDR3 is TGTGCCAGCAGTTCACTAGCGGCCACAGATACGCAGTATTTT. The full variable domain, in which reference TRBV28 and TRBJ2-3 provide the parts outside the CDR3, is DVKVTQSSRYLVKRTGEKVFLECVQDMDHENMFWYRQDPGLGLRLIYFSYDVKMKEKGDIPEGYSVSREKKERFSLILESASTNQTSMYLCASSSLAATDTQYFGPGTRLTVL.

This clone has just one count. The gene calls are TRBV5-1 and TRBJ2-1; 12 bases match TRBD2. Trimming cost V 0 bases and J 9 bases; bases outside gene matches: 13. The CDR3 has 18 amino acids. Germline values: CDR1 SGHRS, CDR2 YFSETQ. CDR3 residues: CASSLVTSGSRFQGEQFF. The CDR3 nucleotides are TGCGCCAGCAGCTTGGTGACTAGCGGGAGTAGGTTCCAGGGTGAGCAGTTCTTC. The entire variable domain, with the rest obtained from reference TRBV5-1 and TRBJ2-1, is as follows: KAGVTQTPRYLIKTRGQQVTLSCSPISGHRSVSWYQQTPGQGLQFLFEYFSETQRNKGNFPGRFSGRQFSNSRSEMNVSTLELGDSALYLCASSLVTSGSRFQGEQFFGPGTRLTVL.

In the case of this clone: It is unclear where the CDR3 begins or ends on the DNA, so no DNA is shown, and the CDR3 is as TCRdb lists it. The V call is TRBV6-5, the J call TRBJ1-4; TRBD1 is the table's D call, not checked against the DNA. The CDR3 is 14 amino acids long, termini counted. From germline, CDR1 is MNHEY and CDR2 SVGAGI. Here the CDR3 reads CASSYSGQGEKLFF.

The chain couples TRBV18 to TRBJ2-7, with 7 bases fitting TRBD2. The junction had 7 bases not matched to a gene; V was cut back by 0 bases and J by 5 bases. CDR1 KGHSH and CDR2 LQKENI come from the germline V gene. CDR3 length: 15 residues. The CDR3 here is CASSPPSAGTNEQYF. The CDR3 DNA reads TGTGCCAGCTCACCACCATCAGCGGGAACAAACGAGCAGTACTTC.

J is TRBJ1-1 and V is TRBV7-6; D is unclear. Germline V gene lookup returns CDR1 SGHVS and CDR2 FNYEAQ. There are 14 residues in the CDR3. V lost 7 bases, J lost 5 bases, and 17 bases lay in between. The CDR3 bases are TGTGCCAGCATCCCTGAGAGGCCGGGGACTGAAGCTTTCTTT. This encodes CASIPERPGTEAFF.

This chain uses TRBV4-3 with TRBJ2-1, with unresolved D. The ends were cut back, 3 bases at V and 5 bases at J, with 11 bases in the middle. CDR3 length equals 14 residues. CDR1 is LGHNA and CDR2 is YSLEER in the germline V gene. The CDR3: CASSQREANNEQFF. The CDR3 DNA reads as TGCGCCAGCAGCCAGCGAGAAGCAAACAATGAGCAGTTCTTC.

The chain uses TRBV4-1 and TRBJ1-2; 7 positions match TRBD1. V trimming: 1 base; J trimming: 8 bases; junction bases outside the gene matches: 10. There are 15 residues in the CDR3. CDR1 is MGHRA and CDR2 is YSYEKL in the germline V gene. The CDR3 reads CASSQARDRVLGYTF. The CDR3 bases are TGCGCCAGCAGCCAAGCTCGAGACAGGGTGTTGGGCTACACCTTC.

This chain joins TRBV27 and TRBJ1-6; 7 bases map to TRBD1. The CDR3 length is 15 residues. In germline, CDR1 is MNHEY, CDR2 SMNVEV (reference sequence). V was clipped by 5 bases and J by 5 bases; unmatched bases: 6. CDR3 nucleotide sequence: TGTGCCAGCAGTCGAGGGGGCGGCAATAATTCACCCCTCCACTTT. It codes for CASSRGGGNNSPLHF.

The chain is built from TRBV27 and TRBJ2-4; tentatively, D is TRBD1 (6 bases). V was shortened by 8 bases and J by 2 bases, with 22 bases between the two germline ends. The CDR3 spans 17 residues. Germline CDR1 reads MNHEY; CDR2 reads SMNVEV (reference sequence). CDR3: CASSGTRGAQTKNIQYF. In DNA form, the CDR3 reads TGTGCCAGCTCCGGGACCAGGGGCGCTCAGACCAAAAACATTCAGTACTTC.

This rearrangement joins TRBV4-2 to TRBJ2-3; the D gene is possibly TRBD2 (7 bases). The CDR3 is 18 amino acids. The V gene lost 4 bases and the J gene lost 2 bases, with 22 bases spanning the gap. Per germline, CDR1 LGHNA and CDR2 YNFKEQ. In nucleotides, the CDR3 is TGTGCCAGCAGCCGCGGAGATGGGGGGGCCCTTGTCACAGATACGCAGTATTTT. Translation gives CASSRGDGGALVTDTQYF.

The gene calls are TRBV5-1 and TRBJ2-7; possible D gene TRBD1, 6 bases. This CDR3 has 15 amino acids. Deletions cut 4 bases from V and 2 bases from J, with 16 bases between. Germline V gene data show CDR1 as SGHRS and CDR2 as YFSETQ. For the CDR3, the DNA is TGCGCCAGCAGCCCCCGGACAGATTCACCCTACGAGCAGTACTTC. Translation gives CASSPRTDSPYEQYF.

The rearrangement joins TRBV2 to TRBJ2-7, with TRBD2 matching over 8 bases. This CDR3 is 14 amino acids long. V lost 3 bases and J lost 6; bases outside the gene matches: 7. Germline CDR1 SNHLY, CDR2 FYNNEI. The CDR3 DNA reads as TGTGCCAGCAGTGAGAGGACTAGCCTTAGCGAGCAGTACTTC. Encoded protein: CASSERTSLSEQYF.

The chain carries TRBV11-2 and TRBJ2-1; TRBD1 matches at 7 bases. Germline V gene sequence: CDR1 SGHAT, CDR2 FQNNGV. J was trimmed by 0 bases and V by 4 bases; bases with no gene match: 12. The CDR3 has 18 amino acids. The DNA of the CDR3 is TGTGCCAGCAGCTCCCCGAACAGGGGCCTGAGCTCCTACAATGAGCAGTTCTTC. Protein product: CASSSPNRGLSSYNEQFF.

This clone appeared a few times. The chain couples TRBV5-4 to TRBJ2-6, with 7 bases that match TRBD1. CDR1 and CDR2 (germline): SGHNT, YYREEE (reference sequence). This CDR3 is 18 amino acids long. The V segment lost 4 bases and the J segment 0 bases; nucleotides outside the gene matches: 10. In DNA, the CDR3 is TGTGCCAGCAGCCCAACCCGACAGGGATTCTCTGGGGCCAACGTCCTGACTTTC. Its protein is CASSPTRQGFSGANVLTF.

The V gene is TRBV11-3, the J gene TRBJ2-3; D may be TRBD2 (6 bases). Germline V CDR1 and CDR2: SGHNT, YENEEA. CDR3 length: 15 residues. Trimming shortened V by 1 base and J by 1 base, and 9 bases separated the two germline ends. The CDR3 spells CASSLGAGRTDTQYF. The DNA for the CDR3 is TGTGCCAGCAGCTTAGGGGCGGGGCGCACAGATACGCAGTATTTT.

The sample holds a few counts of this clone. CDR3 residues: CASSPGTGAMNTEAFF. In nucleotides, the CDR3 is TGTGCCAGCTCACCGGGGACAGGGGCCATGAACACTGAAGCTTTCTTT. The J gene is TRBJ1-1, the V gene TRBV18; 10 bases match TRBD1. CDR3 length: 16 residues. V dropped 3 bases and J dropped 0; count of bases not matched to a gene: 4. Germline V CDR1 and CDR2: KGHSH, LQKENI.

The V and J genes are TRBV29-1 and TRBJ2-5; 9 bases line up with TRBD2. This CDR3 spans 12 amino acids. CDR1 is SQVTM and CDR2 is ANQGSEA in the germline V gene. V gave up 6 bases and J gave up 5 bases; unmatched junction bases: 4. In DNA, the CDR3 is TGCAGCGTGCCTAGCGGGGAGGAGACCCAGTACTTC. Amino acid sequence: CSVPSGEETQYF.

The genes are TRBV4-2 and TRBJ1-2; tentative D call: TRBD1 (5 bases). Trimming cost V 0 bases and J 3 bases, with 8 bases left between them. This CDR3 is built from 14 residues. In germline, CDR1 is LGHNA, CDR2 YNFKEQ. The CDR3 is CASSQEEGYYGYTF. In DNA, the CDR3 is TGTGCCAGCAGCCAAGAGGAGGGGTACTATGGCTACACCTTC.

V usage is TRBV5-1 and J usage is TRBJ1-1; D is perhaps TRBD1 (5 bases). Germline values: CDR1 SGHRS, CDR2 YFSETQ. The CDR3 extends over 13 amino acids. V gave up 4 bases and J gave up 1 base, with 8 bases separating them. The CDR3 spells CASSERGNTEAFF. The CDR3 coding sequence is TGCGCCAGCAGCGAAAGGGGGAACACTGAAGCTTTCTTT.

The CDR3 nucleotides read TGTGCCAGCAGTTTATTTGGTCGGAGTGAGCAGTTCTTC. This codes for CASSLFGRSEQFF. The chain recombines TRBV27 with TRBJ2-1; D unresolved. V was cut by 1 base and J by 9 bases, with 10 bases left in between. The CDR3 sequence is 13 residues long. The germline CDR1 and CDR2 sequences are MNHEY and SMNVEV (reference sequence).

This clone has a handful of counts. Written as DNA, the CDR3 is TGTGCCAGCAGCCCCGGGACAGCGAATTCACCCCTCCACTTT. Translation: CASSPGTANSPLHF. This rearrangement joins TRBV5-4 to TRBJ1-6, with TRBD1 matching 7 bases. The CDR3 consists of 14 residues. Germline values: CDR1 SGHNT, CDR2 YYREEE (reference sequence). Trimming removed 4 bases from V and 7 bases from J; junction bases left unmatched: 5. The full variable domain, with the rest looked up from reference TRBV5-4 and TRBJ1-6, is ETGVTQSPTHLIKTRGQQVTLRCSSQSGHNTVSWYQQALGQGPQFIFQYYREEENGRGNFPPRFSGLQFPNYSSELNVNALELDDSALYLCASSPGTANSPLHFGNGTRLTVT.

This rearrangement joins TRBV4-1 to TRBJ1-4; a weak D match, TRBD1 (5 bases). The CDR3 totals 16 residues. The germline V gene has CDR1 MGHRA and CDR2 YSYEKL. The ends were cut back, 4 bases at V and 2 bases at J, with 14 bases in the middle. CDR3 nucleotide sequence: TGCGCCAGCAGCCGAGATTCAGGGTTTACTAATGAAAAACTGTTTTTT. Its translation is CASSRDSGFTNEKLFF.

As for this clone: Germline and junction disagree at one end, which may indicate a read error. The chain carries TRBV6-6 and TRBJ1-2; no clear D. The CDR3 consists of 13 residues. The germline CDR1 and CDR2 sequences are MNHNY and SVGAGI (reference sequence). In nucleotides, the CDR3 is TGTGCCACCGGGCCGGGAGCTAACTATGTCTACACCTTC. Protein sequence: CATGPGANYVYTF.